The TCR beta chain under discussion was sequenced for a study of beta chain features in type 1 diabetes. Study-wide results and limits: Insertions at VDJ junctions were less frequent in type 1 diabetes patients. These patients also deleted more nucleotides at the same junctions. A possible short-template PCR bias applies equally to patients and controls. For Type 1 diabetes patients, all four CD4+ subsets carried TCRB CDR3s that were moderately but significantly shorter.

The germline V gene encodes CDR1 MNHNY and CDR2 SVGAGI (reference sequence). The CDR3 contains 15 residues. J gave up 5 bases and V 5 bases, and 5 bases lay outside the gene matches. This clone occurred a few times. Its target is unknown. Sequencing targeted expressed TCRB transcripts, as all isolated RNA had been reverse transcribed. TCRdb keeps only in-frame clones here, not all; method: immunoSEQ multiplex PCR. The sample includes some 190,000 clones, 7% to 9% seen only once; the top ten take 0.5%. The sequence derives from a man between 18 and 29 years old with type 1 diabetes. The V gene is TRBV6-6, the J gene TRBJ2-5; 13 bases agree with TRBD2. What was sequenced was central memory CD4+ T cells from blood. CDR3 DNA: TGTGCCAGCAGTCGCGGACTAGCGGGGGATGAGACCCAGTACTTC. Its translation is CASSRGLAGDETQYF.